This T cell receptor (beta chain) was recorded in a study of blood T cell repertoires in COVID-19. Original analysis: Amplification with reference gene primers provided the estimates of nucleated cell counts. Sequencing used immunoSEQ multiplex PCR; TCRdb keeps in-frame clones, though not all of them. V and J calls and clone size come straight from that table; D and trimming were deduced from the DNA. Of some 150,000 clones in the sample, approximately 90% were seen once. The CDR3 is made up of 13 amino acids. V gave up 2 bases and J gave up 2 bases, with 4 bases separating them. In germline, CDR1 is SGHNT, CDR2 YYREEE (reference sequence). The study drew participants aged about 18 to 95 years from under 30 US areas. Symptom resolution, clearance, or two negative PCRs marked the recovered donors of Cohort 3.

Specimen: PBMCs or T cells enriched from blood (not recorded which). This receptor was obtained from a man aged 50 to 59 who had recovered from COVID-19. The genes are TRBV5-4 and TRBJ2-2; D is uncertain. The CDR3 region has the DNA TGTGCCAGCAGCTTAGCCAACACCGGGGAGCTGTTTTTT. It yields the protein CASSLANTGELFF.